This T cell receptor (beta chain) was found in a study of human T cells and chemical hapten exposure. Study in general: 2% DPC applied to a roughly 2 cm by roughly 2 cm arm area sensitized donors. Mostly female patients had alopecia areata, totalis or universalis.

Regarding time point: pre-sensitization, week 0. The treatment is: therapeutic diphenylcyclopropenone sensitization with weekly scalp DPC. People who gave samples had alopecia, were 18 to 70 years old, and were suitable for DPC. The CDR3 length is 13 residues. Trimming shortened V by 6 bases and J by 0 bases, and 8 bases separated the two germline ends. The germline gives CDR1 KGHSH, CDR2 LQKENI. This clonotype was counted at least ten times. Via MiXCR, TCRdb re-called the RACE reads, giving one row per CDR3 protein. The repertoire holds tens of thousands of distinct CDR3 sequences, roughly 9.8% seen once, with approximately 5% in the top ten.

The chain couples TRBV18 to TRBJ2-5; D not resolved. The TCR comes from a woman between 50 and 59 years old with alopecia areata. Some clones in this sample may be carry-over from other donors' samples. This specimen consisted of whole blood, obtained in connection with sensitization to the hapten diphenylcyclopropenone (DPC). The CDR3 DNA reads as TGTGCCAGCTCCACCGGATACCAAGAGACCCAGTACTTC. Amino acids: CASSTGYQETQYF.